This TCR beta chain was obtained from a study of cytomegalovirus exposure and HLA in healthy donors. Study summary: Drawn from HLA-typed donors, tens of millions of unique TCRs were held in an early data release. Study results and caveats: Differences between HLA loci emerged in a later analysis of TCR association rates, with DRB1 most and HLA-C fewest. The dataset shows that most TCR sequences were rare, while some public TCRs occurred in many donors. Across donors, presence/absence analyses took sequencing depth to be roughly uniform.

J was trimmed by 12 bases and V by 7 bases; bases with no gene match: 11. Germline V gene data show CDR1 as MNHEY and CDR2 as SMNVEV (reference sequence). The CDR3 spans 14 residues. Vbeta (60) and Jbeta (13) primers were used in the PCR. Repertoires were generated with immunoSEQ multiplex PCR, while TCRdb's copy carries only in-frame clones and drops some. The sample yields roughly 220,000 clones, almost 70% seen once. As concerns this clone: What it recognizes is unknown.

The specimen sequenced was PBMCs. J is TRBJ1-6 and V is TRBV27, with 8 bases lining up with TRBD1. The TCR sequence derives from a middle-aged man in good health and CMV-seropositive. The CDR3 DNA reads TGTGCCAGCATAGGGGAGGACAGGGTGGGACCCCTCCACTTT. Protein: CASIGEDRVGPLHF.